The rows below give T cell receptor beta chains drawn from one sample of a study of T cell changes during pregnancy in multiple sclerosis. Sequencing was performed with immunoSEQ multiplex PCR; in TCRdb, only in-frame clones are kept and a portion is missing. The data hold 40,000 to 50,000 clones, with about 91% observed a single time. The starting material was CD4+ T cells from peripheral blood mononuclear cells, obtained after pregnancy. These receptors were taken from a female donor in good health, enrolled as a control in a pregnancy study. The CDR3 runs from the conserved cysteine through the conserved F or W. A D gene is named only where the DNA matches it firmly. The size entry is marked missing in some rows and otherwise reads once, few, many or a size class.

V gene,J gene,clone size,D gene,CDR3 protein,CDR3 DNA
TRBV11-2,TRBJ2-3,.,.,CASSPQQATDTQYF,TGTGCCAGCAGCCCCCAACAGGCCACAGATACGCAGTATTTT
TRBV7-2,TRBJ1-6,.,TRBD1,CASSLDRVDSPLHF,TGTGCCAGCAGCCTGGACAGGGTTGATTCACCCCTCCACTTT
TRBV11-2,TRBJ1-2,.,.,CASSHDTSYGYTF,TGTGCCAGCAGCCATGACACAAGCTATGGCTACACCTTC
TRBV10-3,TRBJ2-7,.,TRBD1,CAISVSPYRGPYEQYF,TGTGCCATCAGTGTGAGTCCTTACAGGGGGCCTTACGAGCAGTACTTC
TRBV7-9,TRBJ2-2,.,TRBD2,CASSLMGGANTGELFF,TGTGCCAGCAGCCTAATGGGGGGGGCGAACACCGGGGAGCTGTTTTTT
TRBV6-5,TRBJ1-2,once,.,CASTKQTGSGYTF,TGTGCCAGCACTAAACAAACAGGGAGCGGCTACACCTTC
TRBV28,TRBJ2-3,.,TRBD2,CASSLSGLAGVGGPDTQYF,TGTGCCAGCAGTTTATCGGGTCTAGCGGGGGTCGGGGGGCCAGATACGCAGTATTTT
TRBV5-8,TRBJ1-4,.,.,CASSLGGARPNEKLFF,TGTGCCAGCAGCTTGGGAGGCGCGCGCCCTAATGAAAAACTGTTTTTT
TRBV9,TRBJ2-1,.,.,CASSVDPYRQFF,TGTGCCAGCAGCGTAGATCCGTATCGGCAGTTCTTC
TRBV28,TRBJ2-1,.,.,CASRAGRTMDYNEQFF,TGTGCCAGCAGGGCGGGCCGAACTATGGACTACAATGAGCAGTTCTTC
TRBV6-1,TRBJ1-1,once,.,CASSEARGTEAFF,TGTGCCAGCAGTGAAGCACGGGGGACTGAAGCTTTCTTT
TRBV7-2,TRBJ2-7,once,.,CASSLAVLNEQYF,TGTGCCAGCAGCTTAGCCGTACTTAACGAGCAGTACTTC
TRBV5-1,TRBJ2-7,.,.,CASSPQVLGEQYF,TGCGCCAGCAGCCCACAGGTTCTGGGCGAGCAGTACTTC
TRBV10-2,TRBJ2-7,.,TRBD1,CASSGGTGEYEQYF,TGCGCCAGCAGTGGGGGGACAGGGGAATACGAGCAGTACTTC
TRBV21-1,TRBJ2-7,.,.,CASSKVPGQRSSYEQYF,TGTGCCAGCAGCAAAGTTCCTGGACAGAGGAGCTCCTACGAGCAGTACTTC
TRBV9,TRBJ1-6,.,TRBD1,CASGQGWYSPLHF,TGTGCCAGCGGACAGGGTTGGTATTCACCCCTCCACTTT
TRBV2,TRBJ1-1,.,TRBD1,CASSATGYTEAFF,TGTGCCAGCAGTGCGACAGGGTACACTGAAGCTTTCTTT
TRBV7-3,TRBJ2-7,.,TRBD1,CASSVDRGIGYEQYF,TGTGCCAGCAGCGTAGACAGGGGGATTGGGTACGAGCAGTACTTC
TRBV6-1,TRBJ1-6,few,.,CASIPGGSHSPLHF,TGTGCCAGCATCCCGGGGGGCAGTCATTCACCCCTCCACTTT
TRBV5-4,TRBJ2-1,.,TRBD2,CASSQGSGSSYNEQFF,TGTGCCAGCAGCCAGGGTAGCGGGAGCTCCTACAATGAGCAGTTCTTC
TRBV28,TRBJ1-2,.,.,CASSRGGVHDYGYTF,TGTGCCAGCAGTCGGGGGGGGGTGCATGACTATGGCTACACCTTC
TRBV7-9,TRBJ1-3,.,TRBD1,CASSFQGAGNTIYF,TGTGCCAGCAGCTTTCAGGGGGCTGGAAACACCATATATTTT
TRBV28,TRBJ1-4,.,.,CASVDRSREKLFF,TGTGCCAGCGTAGACAGATCGAGGGAAAAACTGTTTTTT
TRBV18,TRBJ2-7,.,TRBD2,CASSPRTSGSRGTYEQYF,TGTGCCAGCTCACCACGGACTAGCGGGAGTAGGGGGACCTACGAGCAGTACTTC
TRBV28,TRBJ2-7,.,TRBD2,CASGGGSYEQYF,TGTGCCAGCGGCGGGGGATCCTACGAGCAGTACTTC
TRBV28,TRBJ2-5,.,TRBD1,CASSLSRGRFETQYF,TGTGCCAGCAGTTTATCCAGGGGGCGCTTTGAGACCCAGTACTTC
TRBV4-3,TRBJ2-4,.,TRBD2,CASSPTSGRALTKNIQYF,TGCGCCAGCAGCCCGACTAGCGGGAGGGCTCTCACCAAAAACATTCAGTACTTC
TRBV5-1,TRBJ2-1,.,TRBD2,CASSTGTSGMYEQFF,TGCGCCAGCAGCACCGGGACTAGCGGGATGTATGAGCAGTTCTTC
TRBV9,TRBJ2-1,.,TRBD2,CASSVVSGRDNEQFF,TGTGCCAGCAGCGTAGTTAGCGGGAGGGACAATGAGCAGTTCTTC
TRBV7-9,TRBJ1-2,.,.,CASSLGSYGYTF,TGTGCCAGCAGCTTAGGGAGCTATGGCTACACCTTC
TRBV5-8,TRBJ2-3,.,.,CASSLDVPSRRGANTQYF,TGTGCCAGCAGCCTGGATGTACCTTCCCGTCGGGGGGCTAATACGCAGTATTTT
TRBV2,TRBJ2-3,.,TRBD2,CASSALGGGFGYF,TGTGCCAGCAGTGCACTAGGCGGGGGTTTTGGGTATTTT
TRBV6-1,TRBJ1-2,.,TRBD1,CASSLQGARGYTF,TGTGCCAGCAGTTTACAGGGGGCGCGCGGCTACACCTTC
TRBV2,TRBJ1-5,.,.,CASRPGQAGNQPQHF,TGTGCCAGCAGGCCGGGACAAGCTGGCAATCAGCCCCAGCATTTT
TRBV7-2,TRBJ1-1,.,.,CASKSLRNTEAFF,TGTGCCAGCAAAAGTCTAAGGAACACTGAAGCTTTCTTT
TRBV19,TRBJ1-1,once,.,CASSTTAAGTEAFF,TGTGCCAGTAGTACAACGGCCGCCGGGACTGAAGCTTTCTTT
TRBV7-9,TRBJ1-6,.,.,CASSLAAGPNSPLHF,TGTGCCAGCAGCTTAGCGGCAGGGCCAAATTCACCCCTCCACTTT